This TCR beta chain was documented in a study of PD-1 blockade in mismatch repair-deficient tumors. CDR3 length equals 13 residues. CDR1 and CDR2 from the germline V gene are ENHRY and SYGVKD. Trimming removed 7 bases from V and 3 bases from J, with 12 bases in between. The method was immunoSEQ multiplex PCR; TCRdb's version includes in-frame clones alone and lacks a portion of them. The sample carries roughly 130,000 clones, 85% to 90% recorded once. PCR or immunohistochemistry showed mismatch repair deficiency in every enrolled patient. The TCR-sequenced patients were a few responders to pembrolizumab.

The receptor comes from an adult with mismatch repair-deficient cancer. The specimen was peripheral blood, collected just under 74 weeks after starting pembrolizumab. The rearrangement joins TRBV10-3 to TRBJ1-1, with TRBD1 as a possible D gene (5 bases). This chain's CDR3 is CAITRGGDTEAFF. The CDR3 coding sequence is TGTGCCATCACCCGGGGAGGGGACACTGAAGCTTTCTTT.